This TCR beta chain was sequenced in a study of OX40 agonist ivuxolimab in advanced cancers. A history of autoimmune disease or systemic immunosuppression excluded patients. Sequencing was performed with immunoSEQ multiplex PCR; in TCRdb, only in-frame clones are kept and a portion is missing. This sample has approximately 72,000 clones, with 80% to 85% found just once. The CDR3 is made up of 13 amino acids. V was pared by 5 bases and J by 4 bases, with 10 bases between. Per the germline V gene, CDR1 is LNHDA and CDR2 is SQIVND (reference sequence). Sample: CD4+ or CD8+ T cells sorted from blood, taken in a trial of the OX40 agonist ivuxolimab. The TCR was taken from an adult with an advanced solid tumor such as melanoma, head and neck, liver or kidney cancer. J is TRBJ2-3 and V is TRBV19; TRBD1 might be the D (6 bases). The CDR3 spells CASSYREPDTQYF. The CDR3 coding sequence is TGTGCCAGTAGTTACAGGGAGCCAGATACGCAGTATTTT.